These T cell receptor beta chains were read from a single sample in a study of cytomegalovirus exposure and HLA in healthy donors. Only in-frame clones appear in the TCRdb table, and some are missing; sequencing was by immunoSEQ multiplex PCR. Among approximately 120,000 clones, roughly 80% were seen once, and the ten largest hold under 5%. Input material: PBMCs. The receptor set was obtained from a man between 18 and 35 years old in good health and CMV-seropositive. Each CDR3 is given with its conserved first and last residue. A D gene is named only where the DNA matches it firmly. A row's size may be missing; if present it is once, few, many or a size class.

CDR3 protein: CASSLQQDTGAFF
CDR3 DNA: TGTGCCAGCAGTTTACAACAGGACACTGGAGCTTTCTTT
J gene: TRBJ1-1
D gene: .
clone size: once
V gene: TRBV6-6

CDR3 protein: CASSHKQGHSGNTIYF
CDR3 DNA: TGTGCCAGCTCACATAAACAGGGACACTCTGGAAACACCATATATTTT
J gene: TRBJ1-3
D gene: .
clone size: .
V gene: TRBV18

CDR3 protein: CASSPDTGGYTF
CDR3 DNA: TGTGCCAGCAGCCCTGACACGGGAGGCTACACCTTC
J gene: TRBJ1-2
D gene: .
clone size: .
V gene: TRBV5-6

CDR3 protein: CASSDRGGSYNEQFF
CDR3 DNA: TGCGCCAGCAGTGATCGCGGGGGCTCCTACAATGAGCAGTTCTTC
J gene: TRBJ2-1
D gene: TRBD2
clone size: .
V gene: TRBV10-1

CDR3 protein: CASSLNPFWTEAFF
CDR3 DNA: TGTGCCAGCAGTCTAAACCCGTTTTGGACTGAAGCTTTCTTT
J gene: TRBJ1-1
D gene: .
clone size: .
V gene: TRBV7-2

CDR3 protein: CASSFRDRGDGTEAFF
CDR3 DNA: TGTGCCAGCAGCTTCCGGGACAGGGGAGATGGGACTGAAGCTTTCTTT
J gene: TRBJ1-1
D gene: TRBD1
clone size: .
V gene: TRBV11-1

CDR3 protein: CASSSEQVISYGYTF
CDR3 DNA: TGTGCCAGCAGCTCCGAACAGGTTATAAGCTATGGCTACACCTTC
J gene: TRBJ1-2
D gene: .
clone size: .
V gene: TRBV7-9

CDR3 protein: CASSIVQGSSGELFF
CDR3 DNA: TGTGCCAGTAGTATAGTCCAGGGTTCTTCCGGGGAGCTGTTTTTT
J gene: TRBJ2-2
D gene: .
clone size: few
V gene: TRBV19

CDR3 protein: CASSLYLPFEGVNQPQHF
CDR3 DNA: TGTGCCAGCAGTTTATACCTCCCCTTCGAGGGCGTAAATCAGCCCCAGCATTTT
J gene: TRBJ1-5
D gene: .
clone size: .
V gene: TRBV27

CDR3 protein: CASSRQGMGSPLHF
CDR3 DNA: TGTGCCAGCAGCCGTCAGGGGATGGGTTCACCCCTCCACTTT
J gene: TRBJ1-6
D gene: .
clone size: .
V gene: TRBV7-9

CDR3 protein: CASSRRQGNSYEQYF
CDR3 DNA: TGTGCCAGCAGCCGGCGACAGGGGAACTCCTACGAGCAGTACTTC
J gene: TRBJ2-7
D gene: TRBD1
clone size: .
V gene: TRBV6-5

CDR3 protein: CASGRSGGEQFF
CDR3 DNA: TGTGCTAGTGGCCGGAGTGGCGGTGAGCAGTTCTTC
J gene: TRBJ2-1
D gene: .
clone size: few
V gene: TRBV12-5

CDR3 protein: CASSELAGIYDEQFF
CDR3 DNA: TGTGCCAGCAGCGAACTAGCGGGAATTTACGATGAGCAGTTCTTC
J gene: TRBJ2-1
D gene: TRBD2
clone size: .
V gene: TRBV7-2

CDR3 protein: CASSENIFAGGYEQYF
CDR3 DNA: TGCGCCAGCAGTGAGAACATATTCGCGGGGGGCTACGAGCAGTACTTC
J gene: TRBJ2-7
D gene: TRBD2
clone size: .
V gene: TRBV10-2

CDR3 protein: CASSLDPGPETQYF
CDR3 DNA: TGTGCCAGCAGCTTAGATCCGGGTCCCGAGACCCAGTACTTC
J gene: TRBJ2-5
D gene: .
clone size: .
V gene: TRBV7-6

CDR3 protein: CASSLTSPLSYNEQFF
CDR3 DNA: TGTGCCAGCAGCTTGACTAGTCCCCTCTCCTACAATGAGCAGTTCTTC
J gene: TRBJ2-1
D gene: .
clone size: few
V gene: TRBV5-5

CDR3 protein: CASSQEILRGDQPQHF
CDR3 DNA: TGTGCCAGCAGCCAAGAAATACTGCGGGGGGACCAGCCCCAGCATTTT
J gene: TRBJ1-5
D gene: .
clone size: .
V gene: TRBV4-2

CDR3 protein: CASSPPGSYEQYF
CDR3 DNA: TGTGCCAGCAGCCCTCCCGGGAGTTACGAGCAGTACTTC
J gene: TRBJ2-7
D gene: .
clone size: .
V gene: TRBV9

CDR3 protein: CASSTGSGSAQYF
CDR3 DNA: TGTGCCAGTAGCACAGGGAGCGGGAGTGCCCAGTACTTC
J gene: TRBJ2-5
D gene: TRBD2
clone size: .
V gene: TRBV19

CDR3 protein: CASSLSGGIYEQYF
CDR3 DNA: TGTGCCAGCAGCTTAAGCGGGGGAATCTACGAGCAGTACTTC
J gene: TRBJ2-7
D gene: TRBD2
clone size: few
V gene: TRBV7-6

CDR3 protein: CASRDSDRYGYTF
CDR3 DNA: TGTGCCAGCAGAGACAGTGACCGCTATGGCTACACCTTC
J gene: TRBJ1-2
D gene: .
clone size: .
V gene: TRBV25-1

CDR3 protein: CASTAIKGLAGGPRDEQFF
CDR3 DNA: TGTGCCAGCACTGCAATTAAGGGACTAGCGGGAGGGCCACGGGATGAGCAGTTCTTC
J gene: TRBJ2-1
D gene: TRBD2
clone size: .
V gene: TRBV2

CDR3 protein: CASSQDGGSGYYEQYF
CDR3 DNA: TGCGCCAGCAGCCAAGATGGGGGGAGCGGTTACTACGAGCAGTACTTC
J gene: TRBJ2-7
D gene: .
clone size: .
V gene: TRBV4-1

CDR3 protein: CASGKGGANNEQFF
CDR3 DNA: TGTGCCAGCGGGAAGGGGGGGGCTAACAATGAGCAGTTCTTC
J gene: TRBJ2-1
D gene: .
clone size: .
V gene: TRBV2

CDR3 protein: CASRLAGGDEQFF
CDR3 DNA: TGTGCCAGCCGCCTCGCGGGAGGGGATGAGCAGTTCTTC
J gene: TRBJ2-1
D gene: TRBD2
clone size: once
V gene: TRBV10-3

CDR3 protein: CASSLGLMESGYTF
CDR3 DNA: TGTGCCAGCAGCTTAGGATTGATGGAGTCTGGCTACACCTTC
J gene: TRBJ1-2
D gene: .
clone size: once
V gene: TRBV11-2

CDR3 protein: CASSLTGATKNIQYF
CDR3 DNA: TGTGCCAGCAGCCTGACTGGCGCGACCAAAAACATTCAGTACTTC
J gene: TRBJ2-4
D gene: .
clone size: .
V gene: TRBV7-2

CDR3 protein: CASRPPGRVNTEAFF
CDR3 DNA: TGTGCCAGCAGGCCCCCCGGCAGGGTGAACACTGAAGCTTTCTTT
J gene: TRBJ1-1
D gene: .
clone size: .
V gene: TRBV27

CDR3 protein: CASSLSASGVNEQFF
CDR3 DNA: TGTGCCAGCAGCTTATCGGCTAGCGGGGTAAATGAGCAGTTCTTC
J gene: TRBJ2-1
D gene: TRBD2
clone size: .
V gene: TRBV7-9

CDR3 protein: CASSSIRDTGYEQYF
CDR3 DNA: TGTGCCAGCAGCTCGATCCGGGACACTGGTTACGAGCAGTACTTC
J gene: TRBJ2-7
D gene: .
clone size: .
V gene: TRBV5-5

CDR3 protein: CAISEYDRATDTQYF
CDR3 DNA: TGTGCCATCAGTGAGTACGACAGGGCCACAGATACGCAGTATTTT
J gene: TRBJ2-3
D gene: TRBD1
clone size: once
V gene: TRBV10-3

CDR3 protein: CASSIGPRDTSTGELFF
CDR3 DNA: TGTGCCAGTAGTATAGGCCCCCGGGACACGAGTACCGGGGAGCTGTTTTTT
J gene: TRBJ2-2
D gene: .
clone size: .
V gene: TRBV19

CDR3 protein: CASKDSGRSSGEQYF
CDR3 DNA: TGTGCCAGCAAGGATTCCGGGAGAAGCTCGGGTGAGCAGTACTTC
J gene: TRBJ2-7
D gene: .
clone size: .
V gene: TRBV28

CDR3 protein: CAWSQGAYEQYF
CDR3 DNA: TGTGCCTGGAGTCAAGGGGCCTACGAGCAGTACTTC
J gene: TRBJ2-7
D gene: .
clone size: .
V gene: TRBV30

CDR3 protein: CASSVGPGGNTEAFF
CDR3 DNA: TGTGCCAGCAGCGTAGGTCCAGGGGGGAACACTGAAGCTTTCTTT
J gene: TRBJ1-1
D gene: TRBD1
clone size: .
V gene: TRBV9

CDR3 protein: CASSVEGQGATDTQYF
CDR3 DNA: TGTGCCAGCAGTGTAGAAGGACAGGGGGCCACAGATACGCAGTATTTT
J gene: TRBJ2-3
D gene: TRBD1
clone size: .
V gene: TRBV6-1

CDR3 protein: CASSRDEGGDSYQPQHF
CDR3 DNA: TGCGCCAGCAGCCGAGACGAGGGAGGCGACTCCTATCAGCCCCAGCATTTT
J gene: TRBJ1-5
D gene: .
clone size: .
V gene: TRBV4-1